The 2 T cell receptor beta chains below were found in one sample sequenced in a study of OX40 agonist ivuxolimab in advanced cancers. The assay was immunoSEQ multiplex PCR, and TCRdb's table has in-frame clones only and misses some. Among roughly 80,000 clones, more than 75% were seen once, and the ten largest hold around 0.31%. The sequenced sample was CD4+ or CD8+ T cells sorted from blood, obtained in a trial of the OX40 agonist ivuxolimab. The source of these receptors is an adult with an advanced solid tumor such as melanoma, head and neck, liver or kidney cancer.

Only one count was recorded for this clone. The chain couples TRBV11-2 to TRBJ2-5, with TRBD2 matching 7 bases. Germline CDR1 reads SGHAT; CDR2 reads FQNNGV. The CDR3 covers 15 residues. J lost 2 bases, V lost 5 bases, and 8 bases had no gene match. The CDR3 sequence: CASSMTGTTQETQYF. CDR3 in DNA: TGTGCCAGCAGCATGACCGGGACTACACAAGAGACCCAGTACTTC.

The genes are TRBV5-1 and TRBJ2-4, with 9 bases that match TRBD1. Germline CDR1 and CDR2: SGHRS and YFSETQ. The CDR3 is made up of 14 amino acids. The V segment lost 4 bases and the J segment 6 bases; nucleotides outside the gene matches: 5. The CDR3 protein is CASSPGTGRNIQYF. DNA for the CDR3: TGCGCCAGCAGCCCGGGGACAGGGCGAAACATTCAGTACTTC. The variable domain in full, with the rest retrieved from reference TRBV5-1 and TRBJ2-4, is KAGVTQTPRYLIKTRGQQVTLSCSPISGHRSVSWYQQTPGQGLQFLFEYFSETQRNKGNFPGRFSGRQFSNSRSEMNVSTLELGDSALYLCASSPGTGRNIQYFGAGTRLSVL.